This T cell receptor (beta chain) was observed in a study of naive CD8 T cells in extremely preterm neonates. Overall study findings and caveats: Productive template counts varied among preterm samples, a noted limitation. Compared with older groups, preterm CDR3s were shorter, with fewer N additions and less trimming. iChao1 richness was lowest in preterm neonates, significantly versus all ages.

Germline values: CDR1 SGDLS, CDR2 YYNGEE. The V end lost 3 bases, the J end lost 8 bases, and 12 bases lay between the germline ends. This CDR3 has 13 residues. As concerns this clone: Its target is not known.

Sorting kept Annexin V-negative CD3+CD8+CD45RA+CCR7+ naive T cells. Repertoires were generated with immunoSEQ multiplex PCR, while TCRdb's copy carries only in-frame clones and drops some. In the table there are 5,000 to 6,500 clones, almost 98% of which are singletons. Sequencing input: naive CD8+ T cells from blood. The rearrangement links TRBV9 to TRBJ1-3; D is uncertain. The source of this sequence is a human donor in good health. The CDR3 nucleotides read TGTGCCAGCAGCGCCGGGGTCCGGGACACCATATATTTT. This encodes CASSAGVRDTIYF.